This T cell receptor beta chain is drawn from a study of cytomegalovirus exposure and HLA in healthy donors. The CDR3 runs 17 residues. Germline CDR1 SGHNT, CDR2 YYREEE (reference sequence). Trimming cost V 4 bases and J 0 bases; bases outside gene matches: 4. Researchers ran the PCR with 60 Vbeta and 13 Jbeta primers. TCRdb's table, derived via immunoSEQ multiplex PCR, lists solely in-frame clones and lacks some. The sample includes 200,000 to 250,000 clones, around nine tenths of them seen just once. The receptor was isolated from a woman under 30 in good health and CMV-seronegative. The V and J genes are TRBV5-4 and TRBJ2-1, with 13 bases aligning to TRBD2. The specimen was PBMCs. CDR3 sequence: CASSPGTSGISYNEQFF. The CDR3 region has the DNA TGTGCCAGCAGCCCCGGGACTAGCGGGATCTCCTACAATGAGCAGTTCTTC.